The clone carrying this TCR beta chain appeared once. This sample was included in a study of OX40 agonist ivuxolimab in advanced cancers. Study background: Ivuxolimab is an agonistic anti-OX40 (CD134) antibody, and patients were treated with it.

V was trimmed by 2 bases and J by 6 bases, leaving 16 bases between them. The CDR3 totals 14 residues. Germline V lookup: CDR1 GTSNPN, CDR2 SVGIG (reference sequence). Data came from immunoSEQ multiplex PCR; TCRdb stores just in-frame clones and leaves some out. The table lists 85,000 to 95,000 clones, roughly nine tenths of them singletons. The TCR comes from an adult with an advanced solid tumor such as melanoma, head and neck, liver or kidney cancer. The chain is built from TRBV30 and TRBJ1-2, with TRBD1 as a possible D gene (5 bases). This specimen consisted of CD4+ or CD8+ T cells sorted from blood, obtained in a trial of the OX40 agonist ivuxolimab. This chain's CDR3 is CAWSYSLREDGYTF. The CDR3 coding sequence is TGTGCCTGGAGTTACTCACTCAGGGAGGATGGCTACACCTTC.